What follows is one T cell receptor (beta chain) and its context. These data originate in a study of blood T cell repertoires in COVID-19. Study-level information: The United States, Italy and Spain were the sources of the acute and convalescent COVID-19 samples. Sources were T cells, B-cell-depleted T cells, or PBMCs; the material itself was cDNA or gDNA.

V lost 9 bases to trimming and J lost 10 bases, with 17 bases between them. The CDR3 consists of 12 residues. Germline V lookup: CDR1 KGHDR, CDR2 SFDVKD. Per the study methods: Counts of nucleated cells, estimated from reference gene primer amplification, were obtained. Clones were read by immunoSEQ multiplex PCR, and TCRdb kept only the in-frame ones, dropping some. D and trimming were read from the DNA, whereas the V and J calls and clone size are those reported in that table. The sample consists of tens of thousands of clones, 80% to 95% of them appearing once. The source of this sequence is a human donor with active COVID-19. The donor label of this sample is uncertain. The chain is built from TRBV24-1 and TRBJ1-1, with D uncertain. Sequencing was done on a sample of peripheral blood. The CDR3 reads CATVLYEERAFF. The CDR3 DNA sequence: TGTGCCACCGTATTATACGAGGAGCGAGCTTTCTTT.